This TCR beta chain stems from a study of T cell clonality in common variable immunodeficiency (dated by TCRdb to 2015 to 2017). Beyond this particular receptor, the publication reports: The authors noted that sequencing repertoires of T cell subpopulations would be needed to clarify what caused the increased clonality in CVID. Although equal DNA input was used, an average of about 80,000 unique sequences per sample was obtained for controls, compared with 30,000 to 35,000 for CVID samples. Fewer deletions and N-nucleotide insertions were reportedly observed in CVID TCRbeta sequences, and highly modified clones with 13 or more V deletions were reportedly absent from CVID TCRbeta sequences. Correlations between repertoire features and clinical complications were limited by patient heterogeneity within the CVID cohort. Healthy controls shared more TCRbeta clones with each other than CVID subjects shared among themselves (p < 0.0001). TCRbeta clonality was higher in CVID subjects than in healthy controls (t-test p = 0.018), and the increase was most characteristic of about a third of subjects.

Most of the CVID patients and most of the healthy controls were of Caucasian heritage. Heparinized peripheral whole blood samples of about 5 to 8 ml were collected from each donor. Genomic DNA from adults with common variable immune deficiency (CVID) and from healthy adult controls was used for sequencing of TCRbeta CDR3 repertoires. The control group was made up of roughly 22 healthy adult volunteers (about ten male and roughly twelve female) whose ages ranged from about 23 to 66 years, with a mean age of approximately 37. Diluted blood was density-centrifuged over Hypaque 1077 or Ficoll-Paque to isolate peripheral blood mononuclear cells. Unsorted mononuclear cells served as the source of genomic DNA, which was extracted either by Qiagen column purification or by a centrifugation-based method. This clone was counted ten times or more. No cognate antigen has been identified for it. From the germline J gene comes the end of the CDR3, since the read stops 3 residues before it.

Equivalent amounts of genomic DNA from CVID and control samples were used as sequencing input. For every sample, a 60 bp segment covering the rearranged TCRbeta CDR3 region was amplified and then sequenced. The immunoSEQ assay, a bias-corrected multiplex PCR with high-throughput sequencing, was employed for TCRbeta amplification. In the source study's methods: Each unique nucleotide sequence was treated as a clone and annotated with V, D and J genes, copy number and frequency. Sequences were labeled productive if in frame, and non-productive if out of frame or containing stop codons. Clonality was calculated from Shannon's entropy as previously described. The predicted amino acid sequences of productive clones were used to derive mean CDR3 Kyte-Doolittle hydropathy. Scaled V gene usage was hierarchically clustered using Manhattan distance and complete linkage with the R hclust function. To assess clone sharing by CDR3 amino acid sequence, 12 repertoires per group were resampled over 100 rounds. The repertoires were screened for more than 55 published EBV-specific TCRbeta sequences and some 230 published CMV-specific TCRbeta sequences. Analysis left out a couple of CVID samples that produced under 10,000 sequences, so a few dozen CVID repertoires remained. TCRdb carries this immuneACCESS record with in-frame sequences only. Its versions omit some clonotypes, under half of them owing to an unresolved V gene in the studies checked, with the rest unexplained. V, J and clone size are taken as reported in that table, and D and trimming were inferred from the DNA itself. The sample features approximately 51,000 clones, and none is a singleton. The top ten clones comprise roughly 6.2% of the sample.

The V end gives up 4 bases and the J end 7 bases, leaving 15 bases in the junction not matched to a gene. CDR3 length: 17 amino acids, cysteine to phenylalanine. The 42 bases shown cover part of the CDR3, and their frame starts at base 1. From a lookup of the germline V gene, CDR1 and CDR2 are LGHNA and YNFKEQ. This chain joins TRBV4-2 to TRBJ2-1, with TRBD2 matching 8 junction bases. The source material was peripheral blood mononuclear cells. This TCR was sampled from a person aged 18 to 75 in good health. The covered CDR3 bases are TGTGCCAGCAGCCCCCCTATTAGAACGGGGGGGCTGAATGAG. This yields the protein CASSPPIRTGGLNE. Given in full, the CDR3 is CASSPPIRTGGLNEQFF.